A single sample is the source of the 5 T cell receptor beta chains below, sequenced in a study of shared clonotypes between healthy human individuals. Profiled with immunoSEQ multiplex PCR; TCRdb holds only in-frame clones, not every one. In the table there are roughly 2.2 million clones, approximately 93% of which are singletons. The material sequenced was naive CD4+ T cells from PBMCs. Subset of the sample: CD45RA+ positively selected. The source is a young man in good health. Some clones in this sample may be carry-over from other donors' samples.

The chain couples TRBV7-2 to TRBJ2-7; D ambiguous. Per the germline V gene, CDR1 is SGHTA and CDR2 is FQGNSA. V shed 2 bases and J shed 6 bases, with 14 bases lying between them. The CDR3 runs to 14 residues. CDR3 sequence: CASSLMNSKGEQYF. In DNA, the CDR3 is TGTGCCAGCAGCTTAATGAACAGCAAGGGCGAGCAGTACTTC.

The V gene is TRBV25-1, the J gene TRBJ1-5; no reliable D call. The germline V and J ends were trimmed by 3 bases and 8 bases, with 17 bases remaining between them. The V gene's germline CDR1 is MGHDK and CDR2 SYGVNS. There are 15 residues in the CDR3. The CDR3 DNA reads TGTGCCAGCAGTGACGGGTACCCTCGGGGAAAGCCCCAGCATTTT. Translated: CASSDGYPRGKPQHF.

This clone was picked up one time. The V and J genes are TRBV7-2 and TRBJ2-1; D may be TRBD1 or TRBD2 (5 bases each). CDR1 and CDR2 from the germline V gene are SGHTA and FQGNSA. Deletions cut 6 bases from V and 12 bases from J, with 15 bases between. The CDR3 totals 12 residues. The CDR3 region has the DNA TGTGCCAGCAGTCCGGAGCGGACAACGCAGTTCTTC. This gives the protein CASSPERTTQFF.

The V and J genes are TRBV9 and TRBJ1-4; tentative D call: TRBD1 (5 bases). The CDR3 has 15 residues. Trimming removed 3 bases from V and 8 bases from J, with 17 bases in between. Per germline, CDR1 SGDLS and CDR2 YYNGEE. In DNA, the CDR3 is TGTGCCAGCAGCGGACAGTTGGCGGGGGTAGAAAAACTGTTTTTT. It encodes CASSGQLAGVEKLFF. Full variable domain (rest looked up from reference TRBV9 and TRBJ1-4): DSGVTQTPKHLITATGQRVTLRCSPRSGDLSVYWYQQSLDQGLQFLIQYYNGEERAKGNILERFSAQQFPDLHSELNLSSLELGDSALYFCASSGQLAGVEKLFFGSGTQLSVL.

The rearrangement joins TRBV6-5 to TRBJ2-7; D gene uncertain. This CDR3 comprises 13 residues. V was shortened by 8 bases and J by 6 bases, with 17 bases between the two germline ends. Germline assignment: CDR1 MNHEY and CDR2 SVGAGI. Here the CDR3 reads CASSSFPWGEQYF. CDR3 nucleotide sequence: TGTGCCAGCTCCAGTTTCCCGTGGGGCGAGCAGTACTTC.